The 32 T cell receptor beta chains reported below all come from one sample, sequenced in a study of blood T cell repertoires in COVID-19. Produced via immunoSEQ multiplex PCR; TCRdb's table is partial and in-frame only. The top ten clones hold around 0.97% of a sample with about 230,000 clones, around 84% of them seen once. Sequenced input: peripheral blood. The receptor set was obtained from a man between 40 and 49 years old with acute or convalescent COVID-19.

J is TRBJ2-7 and V is TRBV3-1 (or the pseudogene TRBV3-2); TRBD1 matches at 9 bases. The germline V gene encodes CDR1 LGHDT and CDR2 YNNKEL (reference sequence). The CDR3 is 14 residues long. J lost 3 bases, V lost 5 bases, and 5 bases had no gene match. The CDR3 nucleotides read TGTGCCAGCAGCTGGGGGACAGGGATCTACGAGCAGTACTTC. Protein: CASSWGTGIYEQYF.

The chain combines TRBV19 with TRBJ2-1; D is uncertain. Looked up from germline, CDR1 is LNHDA and CDR2 is SQIVND (reference sequence). Trimming cost V 5 bases and J 7 bases, with 12 bases left between them. The CDR3 has 13 amino acids. The DNA for the CDR3 is TGTGCCAGTAGTTTTCAAACCGGTAATGAGCAGTTCTTC. It encodes CASSFQTGNEQFF.

The count of this clone is one. The chain carries TRBV6-1 and TRBJ1-2; TRBD1 agrees at 8 bases. There are 14 residues in the CDR3. The germline V gene has CDR1 MNHNS and CDR2 SASEGT. V was pared by 6 bases and J by 7 bases, with 10 bases of the junction left unmatched. The chain's CDR3 is CASRSRDRISGYTF. DNA of the CDR3: TGTGCCAGCAGATCCCGGGACAGGATTAGTGGCTACACCTTC.

The J gene is TRBJ2-1, the V gene TRBV13; maybe TRBD1 (6 bases). This CDR3 comprises 16 residues. V gave up 2 bases and J gave up 6 bases, with 17 bases separating them. The germline V gene encodes CDR1 PRHDT and CDR2 FYEKMQ (reference sequence). The CDR3 sequence: CASSLRGARGINEQFF. Here the CDR3 DNA reads TGTGCCAGCAGCTTACGTGGGGCTAGGGGGATCAATGAGCAGTTCTTC.

The gene calls are TRBV19 and TRBJ2-1; 7 bases fit TRBD2. V lost 5 bases and J lost 2; bases outside the gene matches: 9. The CDR3 consists of 16 residues. CDR1 is LNHDA, CDR2 SQIVND, per germline (reference sequence). The CDR3 DNA reads as TGTGCCAGTAGTGACCTGGGGGGGTCCACCTACAATGAGCAGTTCTTC. Protein product: CASSDLGGSTYNEQFF. The complete variable domain, with remaining parts taken from reference TRBV19 and TRBJ2-1, reads DGGITQSPKYLFRKEGQNVTLSCEQNLNHDAMYWYRQDPGQGLRLIYYSQIVNDFQKGDIAEGYSVSREKKESFPLTVTSAQKNPTAFYLCASSDLGGSTYNEQFFGPGTRLTVL.

The chain couples TRBV4-2 to TRBJ2-5; unclear D gene. Germline V CDR1 and CDR2: LGHNA, YNFKEQ. V was cut by 4 bases and J by 0 bases, with 6 bases left in between. The CDR3 covers 13 residues. This chain's CDR3 is CASSPFDQETQYF. DNA for the CDR3: TGTGCCAGCAGCCCGTTCGACCAAGAGACCCAGTACTTC.

The rearrangement links TRBV5-1 to TRBJ2-2; tentative D call: TRBD2 (5 bases). Trimming left V 1 base short and J 6 bases short, with 10 bases between. The V gene's germline CDR1 is SGHRS and CDR2 YFSETQ. This CDR3 is 14 amino acids long. CDR3 sequence reads: CASSLSGSPGELFF. In DNA, the CDR3 is TGCGCCAGCAGCTTGAGCGGCAGCCCCGGGGAGCTGTTTTTT.

The gene calls are TRBV9 and TRBJ1-1; possible D gene TRBD1, 5 bases. CDR1 is SGDLS, CDR2 YYNGEE, per germline. The V gene lost 5 bases and the J gene lost 5 bases, with 16 bases spanning the gap. The CDR3 spans 14 residues. In nucleotides, the CDR3 is TGTGCCAGCAGTCGCGACCCACAGGCGACTGAAGCTTTCTTT. Residues: CASSRDPQATEAFF.

The table lists this clone with a few counts. The chain employs TRBV5-6 and TRBJ1-1; D ambiguous. The CDR3 contains 13 residues. With 1 base removed from V and 1 base from J, the gap between germline ends came to 5 bases. The germline CDR1 and CDR2 sequences are SGHDT and YYEEEE. CDR3 sequence (DNA): TGTGCCAGCAGCTTGACAGCGAACACTGAAGCTTTCTTT. Translation: CASSLTANTEAFF.

The chain has TRBV6-5 and TRBJ2-7, with TRBD1 matching 7 bases. V gave up 5 bases and J gave up 3 bases; unmatched junction bases: 7. The CDR3 has 14 amino acids. Germline CDR1 is MNHEY and CDR2 is SVGAGI. The CDR3 DNA reads as TGTGCCAGCAGTCTACAGGGGATCGACTACGAGCAGTACTTC. It encodes CASSLQGIDYEQYF.

In DNA, the CDR3 is TGTGCCAGCAGTTACGTCGGGGGTGAGCAGTACTTC. Translation gives CASSYVGGEQYF. V is TRBV6-5 and J is TRBJ2-7, with D possibly being TRBD2 (6 bases). Trimming removed 2 bases at V and 7 bases at J, with 9 bases between. CDR3 length equals 12 residues. The germline V gene has CDR1 MNHEY and CDR2 SVGAGI.

The chain links TRBV27 to TRBJ1-6; TRBD1 aligns across 7 bases. The CDR3 runs to 15 residues. Germline V gives CDR1 MNHEY, CDR2 SMNVEV (reference sequence). Unmatched junction bases numbered 6, after V lost 5 bases and J lost 5 bases. The DNA of the CDR3 is TGTGCCAGCAGTGCCTGGGACAGCGATAATTCACCCCTCCACTTT. Translated, it gives CASSAWDSDNSPLHF.

The gene calls are TRBV3-1 (or the pseudogene TRBV3-2) and TRBJ2-1; D is ambiguous. CDR1 LGHDT and CDR2 YNNKEL come from the germline V gene (reference sequence). The CDR3 consists of 15 residues. The V end lost 4 bases, the J end lost 1 base, and 11 bases lay between the germline ends. CDR3 coding DNA: TGTGCCAGCAGCCCGACTGACCTATCCTACAATGAGCAGTTCTTC. Its translation is CASSPTDLSYNEQFF.

The V call is TRBV27, the J call TRBJ1-1, with D perhaps TRBD1 (6 bases). V lost 5 bases to trimming and J lost 4 bases, with 14 bases between them. The CDR3 has 14 amino acids. Germline assignment: CDR1 MNHEY and CDR2 SMNVEV (reference sequence). CDR3 amino acids: CASSLTGSFTEAFF. The CDR3 region has the DNA TGTGCCAGCAGTCTTACAGGGTCTTTCACTGAAGCTTTCTTT.

This chain's CDR3 is CASSLGGQLSPLHF. Written as DNA, the CDR3 is TGTGCCAGCAGCTTAGGGGGACAACTTTCACCCCTCCACTTT. The V call is TRBV5-4, the J call TRBJ1-6; TRBD1 is a possible D gene (6 bases). V shed 2 bases and J shed 9 bases, with 12 bases lying between them. The CDR3 contains 14 residues. Germline V gene lookup returns CDR1 SGHNT and CDR2 YYREEE (reference sequence).

The rearrangement links TRBV3-1 (or the pseudogene TRBV3-2) to TRBJ2-1, with 12 bases aligning to TRBD2. Germline-derived CDR1 and CDR2 are LGHDT and YNNKEL (reference sequence). The length of the CDR3 is 17 residues. V was pared by 0 bases and J by 7 bases, with 7 bases of the junction left unmatched. The CDR3 DNA follows: TGTGCCAGCAGCCAAGATGAAACTAGCGGGGGGTTTAATGAGCAGTTCTTC. The encoded protein is CASSQDETSGGFNEQFF.

The J gene is TRBJ1-2, the V gene TRBV18; TRBD1 aligns across 7 bases. This CDR3 has 13 amino acids. The V gene's germline CDR1 is KGHSH and CDR2 LQKENI. Losses at the gene ends were 6 bases for V and 2 bases for J; bases not matched to a gene: 3. The CDR3 DNA follows: TGTGCCAGCTCCGGGGACAGCAACTATGGCTACACCTTC. Translating it yields CASSGDSNYGYTF.

A note on this clone: In the same sample, other DNA sequences code for this CDR3. The chain combines TRBV5-1 with TRBJ2-5; TRBD1 matches at 7 bases. The J segment lost 4 bases and the V segment lost 2 bases, leaving 2 bases of the junction unmatched. The germline V gene encodes CDR1 SGHRS and CDR2 YFSETQ. This CDR3 has 13 amino acids. The CDR3 DNA reads TGCGCCAGCAGCTTACAGGGGCGAGAGACCCAGTACTTC. It encodes CASSLQGRETQYF.

The chain links TRBV6-2 or TRBV6-3 to TRBJ2-2; D perhaps matches TRBD2 (6 bases). The CDR3 totals 16 residues. Trimming stripped 5 bases from V and 6 bases from J, with 19 bases between. CDR1 is MNHEY and CDR2 is SVGEGT in the germline V gene. CDR3 region: CASSLPGLLRSGELFF. CDR3 nucleotides: TGTGCCAGCAGTCTGCCGGGACTTCTACGTTCCGGGGAGCTGTTTTTT.

The V and J genes are TRBV2 and TRBJ1-2; TRBD1 matches 9 bases. J gave up 6 bases and V 5 bases, and 4 bases lay outside the gene matches. There are 13 residues in the CDR3. Germline-derived CDR1 and CDR2 are SNHLY and FYNNEI. The CDR3 DNA follows: TGTGCCAGCAGTACACAGGGGGCGCATGGCTACACCTTC. Translating gives CASSTQGAHGYTF.

This chain links TRBV4-1 with TRBJ2-3; D might be TRBD2 (6 bases). The length of the CDR3 is 13 residues. Germline CDR1 and CDR2: MGHRA and YSYEKL. The V gene lost 4 bases and the J gene lost 5 bases, with 10 bases spanning the gap. The CDR3 protein is CASSRLSGDTQYF. The CDR3 DNA reads TGCGCCAGCAGCCGACTTAGCGGAGATACGCAGTATTTT.

The chain combines TRBV5-1 with TRBJ2-1; D perhaps matches TRBD1 (5 bases). With 3 bases removed from V and 5 bases from J, the gap between germline ends came to 12 bases. CDR1 and CDR2 from the germline V gene are SGHRS and YFSETQ. The CDR3 is 14 amino acids. The CDR3: CASSSPRANNEQFF. CDR3 bases: TGCGCCAGCAGCTCGCCCAGGGCTAACAATGAGCAGTTCTTC.

A remark on this clone: Its ends do not fully match the called genes, so a read error is possible. V gene TRBV5-1 combines with J gene TRBJ1-2; 9 nucleotides align to TRBD1. Looked up from germline, CDR1 is SGHRS and CDR2 is YFSETQ. The CDR3 sequence is 16 residues long. CDR3 DNA sequence: TGCGCCAGCAGCACAGAGCCGGGACAGGGATTGCCTGGCTACACCTTT. As protein: CASSTEPGQGLPGYTF.

This clone occurred many times. The chain joins TRBV2 to TRBJ2-7; no clear D gene. This CDR3 contains 11 residues. Trimming removed 6 bases from V and 3 bases from J, with 6 bases in between. The V gene's germline CDR1 is SNHLY and CDR2 FYNNEI. CDR3 sequence: CASSLFYEQYF. Written as DNA, the CDR3 is TGTGCCAGCAGCCTCTTCTACGAGCAGTACTTC.

CDR3 protein: CASSAGTEVGGSNQPQHF. Written as DNA, the CDR3 is TGTGCCAGCAGTGCTGGGACAGAAGTGGGGGGAAGCAATCAGCCCCAGCATTTT. The V gene is TRBV6-1, the J gene TRBJ1-5, with TRBD1 matching 7 bases. Per the germline V gene, CDR1 is MNHNS and CDR2 is SASEGT. The J segment lost 1 base and the V segment lost 4 bases, leaving 13 bases of the junction unmatched. This CDR3 region has 18 residues.

This clone has just one count. The sample holds other DNA sequences that translate to the same CDR3. The chain combines TRBV24-1 with TRBJ1-5, with D possibly matching TRBD1 (5 bases). This CDR3 spans 14 amino acids. V lost 3 bases to trimming and J lost 2 bases, with 7 bases between them. Germline V lookup: CDR1 KGHDR, CDR2 SFDVKD. The CDR3 DNA sequence: TGTGCCACCAGTGATGTAGGGGGCAATCAGCCCCAGCATTTT. The encoded protein is CATSDVGGNQPQHF.

The chain combines TRBV5-4 with TRBJ1-1, with a tentative D call TRBD1 (6 bases). The CDR3 covers 13 residues. The germline CDR1 and CDR2 sequences are SGHNT and YYREEE (reference sequence). V was trimmed by 5 bases and J by 4 bases, leaving 12 bases between them. DNA for the CDR3: TGTGCCAGCAGTCGACCACAGGGCACTGAAGCTTTCTTT. Amino acids: CASSRPQGTEAFF.

This clone was picked up one time. The CDR3 sequence: CASSQDRQGPEAFF. CDR3 nucleotide sequence: TGTGCCAGCAGCCAAGATCGCCAGGGGCCAGAAGCTTTCTTT. The rearrangement uses TRBV3-1 (or the pseudogene TRBV3-2) and TRBJ1-1; a possible D gene is TRBD1 (6 bases). Trimming pared 0 bases from V and 8 bases from J, leaving 13 bases between. Germline CDR1 LGHDT, CDR2 YNNKEL (reference sequence). This CDR3 is built from 14 residues.

The rearrangement joins TRBV29-1 to TRBJ1-2; D possibly corresponds to TRBD1 (6 bases). V lost 6 bases, J lost 7 bases, and 15 bases lay in between. Germline CDR1 is SQVTM and CDR2 is ANQGSEA. The length of the CDR3 is 12 residues. CDR3 sequence reads: CSVRTTGFGYTF. The DNA for the CDR3 is TGCAGCGTAAGAACTACAGGGTTTGGCTACACCTTC.

This clone appeared once. The rearrangement joins TRBV19 to TRBJ1-6, with a weak D call TRBD1 (6 bases). CDR1 LNHDA and CDR2 SQIVND come from the germline V gene (reference sequence). The V end lost 4 bases, the J end lost 12 bases, and 13 bases lay between the germline ends. The CDR3 is 13 amino acids. The CDR3 DNA reads as TGTGCCAGTAGTACCGAGAGGGGGTTACCCCTCCACTTT. Residues: CASSTERGLPLHF.

The V and J genes are TRBV5-6 and TRBJ1-2; D uncertain. V shed 4 bases and J shed 4 bases, with 17 bases lying between them. The CDR3 is made up of 15 amino acids. Germline assignment: CDR1 SGHDT and CDR2 YYEEEE. CDR3 loop: CASSLNSLHSYGYTF. For the CDR3, the DNA is TGTGCCAGCAGCCTCAACAGCCTCCACTCCTATGGCTACACCTTC.

The chain couples TRBV19 to TRBJ1-2; tentative D call: TRBD1 (5 bases). Germline lookup yields CDR1 LNHDA and CDR2 SQIVND (reference sequence). This CDR3 comprises 12 residues. V lost 5 bases and J lost 8, with 12 bases in between. The CDR3 loop is CASSYRLEGYTF. The CDR3 DNA is TGTGCCAGTAGTTACAGGTTGGAAGGCTACACCTTC.